This T cell receptor beta chain was sequenced in a study of blood T cell repertoires in COVID-19. TCRdb's table, derived via immunoSEQ multiplex PCR, lists solely in-frame clones and lacks some. Seen here are around 86,000 clones, 87% observed once, and the top ten hold 4.5% to 6%. Germline trimming cut 8 bases from V and 14 bases from J; bases unmatched to any gene: 8. In germline, CDR1 is MNHEY, CDR2 SVGAGI. CDR3 length: 11 residues. The chain employs TRBV6-5 and TRBJ2-1, with TRBD2 matching 8 bases. Sequenced material: peripheral blood. The sequence came from a woman aged 80 or older with acute or convalescent COVID-19. CDR3 loop: CASGTSGRKFF. Written as DNA, the CDR3 is TGTGCCAGCGGAACTAGCGGACGGAAGTTCTTC.